Each of the 32 T cell receptor beta chains below was sequenced from the same sample in a study of blood T cell repertoires in COVID-19. Assay used: immunoSEQ multiplex PCR; TCRdb lists only in-frame clones, some missing. The sample holds some 150,000 clones, under 85% seen once. Sequencing was carried out using peripheral blood. The receptor source for this set is a man aged 60 to 69 who had recovered from COVID-19.

This clone has only one observation. The V gene is TRBV18, the J gene TRBJ1-2; 8 bases are shared with TRBD1. In germline, CDR1 is KGHSH, CDR2 LQKENI. After removal of 0 bases from V and 5 bases from J, the junction contained 5 bases not matched to a gene. The CDR3 sequence is 15 residues long. The CDR3 here is CASSPPGQAVYGYTF. CDR3 nucleotides: TGTGCCAGCTCACCACCGGGACAGGCCGTGTATGGCTACACCTTC.

The chain combines TRBV7-2 with TRBJ1-4; 7 bases agree with TRBD1. Germline V CDR1 and CDR2: SGHTA, FQGNSA. The V gene end was trimmed by 4 bases and the J gene end by 4 bases; junction bases not matched to a gene: 6. The CDR3 is 15 residues long. CDR3 region: CASSSQGQFNEKLFF. The CDR3 DNA sequence: TGTGCCAGCAGCTCCCAGGGACAGTTTAATGAAAAACTGTTTTTT.

The chain is built from TRBV11-3 and TRBJ2-2, with TRBD1 matching 9 bases. CDR1 and CDR2 from the germline V gene are SGHNT and YENEEA. The CDR3 has 15 residues. The ends lost 1 base at V and 6 bases at J; junction bases unmatched: 3. CDR3 region: CASSLGGQGSGELFF. Here the CDR3 DNA reads TGTGCCAGCAGCTTAGGTGGACAGGGGTCCGGGGAGCTGTTTTTT.

V usage is TRBV5-1 and J usage is TRBJ1-2; possible D gene TRBD1, 6 bases. Germline V CDR1 and CDR2: SGHRS, YFSETQ. The CDR3 sequence is 17 residues long. V lost 0 bases and J lost 8, with 23 bases in between. The CDR3 coding sequence is TGCGCCAGCAGCTTGGAAATTGTGGCAGGGGTTAGGCTAGGCTACACCTTC. It translates to CASSLEIVAGVRLGYTF.

This chain links TRBV19 with TRBJ2-2; 8 nucleotides line up with TRBD2. CDR1 is LNHDA, CDR2 SQIVND, per germline (reference sequence). There are 17 residues in the CDR3. V shed 7 bases, J shed 3 bases, and the junction held 13 bases outside the gene matches. This CDR3 is CASKGYRRGADTGELFF. CDR3 bases: TGTGCCAGTAAGGGCTATAGGCGGGGGGCCGACACCGGGGAGCTGTTTTTT. Supplemented by reference TRBV19 and TRBJ2-2, the full variable domain reads DGGITQSPKYLFRKEGQNVTLSCEQNLNHDAMYWYRQDPGQGLRLIYYSQIVNDFQKGDIAEGYSVSREKKESFPLTVTSAQKNPTAFYLCASKGYRRGADTGELFFGEGSRLTVL.

The chain recombines TRBV29-1 with TRBJ2-1, with D unclear. V gave up 4 bases and J gave up 5 bases, with 18 bases separating them. Germline V gene sequence: CDR1 SQVTM, CDR2 ANQGSEA. The CDR3 is 15 residues long. The CDR3 nucleotides read TGCAGCGTTGTCCCAAAGAATCCAGGCCACAATGAGCAGTTCTTC. Translating it yields CSVVPKNPGHNEQFF.

The gene calls are TRBV5-4 and TRBJ2-5; TRBD1 matches at 11 bases. The germline V gene encodes CDR1 SGHNT and CDR2 YYREEE (reference sequence). J lost 4 bases, V lost 0 bases, and 2 bases had no gene match. The CDR3 consists of 15 residues. CDR3 sequence (DNA): TGTGCCAGCAGCTTGGGGGGACAGGGGGGAGAGACCCAGTACTTC. Translation: CASSLGGQGGETQYF.

The rearrangement links TRBV14 to TRBJ1-6; unclear D gene. Germline V gives CDR1 SGHDN, CDR2 FVKESK. The CDR3 spans 15 residues. Trimming removed 0 bases at V and 9 bases at J, with 12 bases between. The CDR3 protein is CASSQDFATGSPLHF. In DNA form, the CDR3 reads TGTGCCAGCAGCCAAGATTTTGCCACGGGTTCACCCCTCCACTTT.

The CDR3 region has the DNA TGTGCCAGCAGCCCGGGTGGGGGGGCCGGGGAGCTGTTTTTT. It specifies CASSPGGGAGELFF. The chain uses TRBV7-3 and TRBJ2-2, with 7 bases identical to TRBD2. Germline CDR1 reads SGHTA; CDR2 reads FQGTGA. J gave up 6 bases and V 5 bases, and 6 bases lay outside the gene matches. The CDR3 is 14 amino acids.

DNA of the CDR3: TGTGCCAGCAACTTGGACAGCCGCCTTGGGTCGCGTCCTTTCCAAGAGACCCAGTACTTC. Its protein is CASNLDSRLGSRPFQETQYF. The chain carries TRBV6-4 and TRBJ2-5; D possibly corresponds to TRBD1 (6 bases). The germline CDR1 and CDR2 sequences are MRHNA and SNTAGT. V was cut by 7 bases and J by 1 base, with 31 bases left in between. The CDR3 covers 20 residues.

This clone was observed once. CDR3 protein: CASSAQGESNQPQHF. CDR3 DNA: TGTGCCAGCAGCGCACAGGGGGAAAGCAATCAGCCCCAGCATTTT. The chain joins TRBV6-6 to TRBJ1-5; 8 positions agree with TRBD1. After removal of 6 bases from V and 1 base from J, the junction contained 5 bases not matched to a gene. The CDR3 is 15 amino acids. CDR1 MNHNY and CDR2 SVGAGI come from the germline V gene (reference sequence).

J is TRBJ1-5 and V is TRBV24-1, with 10 bases identical to TRBD1. Germline V gene data show CDR1 as KGHDR and CDR2 as SFDVKD. The CDR3 contains 15 residues. The trim removed 4 bases at V and 7 bases at J, leaving 6 bases unmatched. This CDR3 reads CATSDQTGGGQPQHF. The CDR3 nucleotides read TGTGCCACCAGTGACCAGACAGGGGGCGGGCAGCCCCAGCATTTT.

This clone has a handful of counts. The chain uses TRBV25-1 and TRBJ1-4, with TRBD1 matching over 10 bases. Germline lookup yields CDR1 MGHDK and CDR2 SYGVNS. The CDR3 length is 13 residues. The junction had 3 bases not matched to a gene; V was cut back by 6 bases and J by 8 bases. CDR3 DNA sequence: TGTGCCAGCAGGCCGGGACAGGGGGAAAAACTGTTTTTT. It yields the protein CASRPGQGEKLFF. Full variable domain (remainder filled in from reference TRBV25-1 and TRBJ1-4): EADIYQTPRYLVIGTGKKITLECSQTMGHDKMYWYQQDPGMELHLIHYSYGVNSTEKGDLSSESTVSRIRTEHFPLTLESARPSHTSQYLCASRPGQGEKLFFGSGTQLSVL.

The chain employs TRBV6-4 and TRBJ2-3, with D possibly matching TRBD2 (5 bases). V gave up 5 bases and J gave up 4 bases, with 19 bases separating them. Germline loops: CDR1 MRHNA, CDR2 SNTAGT. CDR3 length equals 16 residues. CDR3 sequence reads: CASSPGLLVGSDTQYF. Here the CDR3 DNA reads TGTGCCAGCAGTCCAGGACTGCTAGTAGGTTCAGATACGCAGTATTTT.

The chain carries TRBV5-6 and TRBJ2-3; a possible D gene is TRBD2 (7 bases). Trimming took off 8 bases at V and 4 bases at J, with 11 bases between the two ends. The V gene's germline CDR1 is SGHDT and CDR2 YYEEEE. The CDR3 loop spans 12 amino acids. In DNA form, the CDR3 reads TGTGCCAGTGGGGGGGCGGCAGATACGCAGTATTTT. This encodes CASGGAADTQYF.

The rearrangement joins TRBV19 to TRBJ1-4; possibly TRBD1 for D (5 bases). Germline lookup yields CDR1 LNHDA and CDR2 SQIVND (reference sequence). V was trimmed by 4 bases and J by 8 bases, leaving 17 bases between them. This CDR3 region has 15 residues. The chain's CDR3 is CASSTPGGGGEKLFF. The CDR3 bases are TGTGCCAGTAGTACCCCCGGGGGAGGAGGAGAAAAACTGTTTTTT.

The chain has TRBV15 and TRBJ1-1, with no clear D. V dropped 1 base and J dropped 7 bases, with 7 bases sitting between them. The CDR3 consists of 12 residues. CDR1 and CDR2 (germline): LNHNV, YYDKDF (reference sequence). The CDR3: CATSRAGFEAFF. CDR3 coding DNA: TGTGCCACCAGCAGAGCGGGGTTTGAAGCTTTCTTT. Using reference TRBV15 and TRBJ1-1 for the parts outside the CDR3, the full variable domain is DAMVIQNPRYQVTQFGKPVTLSCSQTLNHNVMYWYQQKSSQAPKLLFHYYDKDFNNEADTPDNFQSRRPNTSFCFLDIRSPGLGDTAMYLCATSRAGFEAFFGQGTRLTVV.

CDR3 bases: TGTGCCAGCAGCGTCAGGGGGCTCGACGACTATGGCTACACCTTC. Amino acids: CASSVRGLDDYGYTF. The J gene is TRBJ1-2, the V gene TRBV9; 8 bases fit TRBD1. The CDR3 is made up of 15 amino acids. J gave up 3 bases and V 2 bases, and 6 bases lay outside the gene matches. CDR1 and CDR2 from the germline V gene are SGDLS and YYNGEE.

The chain combines TRBV27 with TRBJ1-4, with 8 bases aligning to TRBD1. The CDR3 has 13 amino acids. With 10 bases clipped from V and 6 bases from J, the junction kept 7 bases outside the gene matches. CDR1 and CDR2 (germline): MNHEY, SMNVEV (reference sequence). The CDR3 DNA follows: TGTGCCACCCGGACAGGGCGCCATGAAAAACTGTTTTTT. It specifies CATRTGRHEKLFF.

This clone was recorded once. The chain joins TRBV4-3 to TRBJ2-1; a possible D gene is TRBD2 (6 bases). Trimming removed 0 bases from V and 6 bases from J, with 18 bases in between. This CDR3 contains 17 residues. The germline CDR1 and CDR2 sequences are LGHNA and YSLEER. This CDR3 is CASSQDPGDGSFNEQFF. DNA of the CDR3: TGCGCCAGCAGCCAAGACCCGGGGGATGGGAGTTTCAATGAGCAGTTCTTC.

This chain links TRBV7-2 with TRBJ2-5; D may be TRBD1 (5 bases). Trimming took 2 bases from V and 2 from J, leaving 9 bases between them. CDR3 size: 14 residues. Germline-derived CDR1 and CDR2 are SGHTA and FQGNSA. This CDR3 reads CASSLWQGQETQYF. CDR3 DNA: TGTGCCAGCAGCTTATGGCAGGGTCAAGAGACCCAGTACTTC.

This sequence joins TRBV30 and TRBJ1-1; D not resolved. Deletions cut 2 bases from V and 7 bases from J, with 11 bases between. CDR3 length equals 12 residues. Germline values: CDR1 GTSNPN, CDR2 SVGIG (reference sequence). CDR3: CAWSLLSYEAFF. The DNA for the CDR3 is TGTGCCTGGAGTCTGTTGAGTTATGAAGCTTTCTTT.

The rearrangement uses TRBV7-9 and TRBJ1-1; D unresolved. The CDR3 length is 14 residues. Germline V CDR1 and CDR2: SEHNR, FQNEAQ (reference sequence). V lost 6 bases and J 1 base, leaving 12 bases between the germline ends. Here the CDR3 reads CASSSPERNTEAFF. CDR3 nucleotides: TGTGCCAGCAGTTCCCCAGAACGGAACACTGAAGCTTTCTTT. Based on the CDR3 plus reference TRBV7-9 and TRBJ1-1, the full variable domain is DTGVSQNPRHKITKRGQNVTFRCDPISEHNRLYWYRQTLGQGPEFLTYFQNEAQLEKSRLLSDRFSAERPKGSFSTLEIQRTEQGDSAMYLCASSSPERNTEAFFGQGTRLTVV.

This clone was seen a single time. The gene calls are TRBV7-2 and TRBJ2-3, with 7 nucleotides matching TRBD1. Unmatched junction bases numbered 8, after V lost 6 bases and J lost 2 bases. CDR1 is SGHTA, CDR2 FQGNSA, per germline. This CDR3 spans 15 amino acids. CDR3 coding DNA: TGTGCCAGCAGATACCGGGACAGCCACACAGATACGCAGTATTTT. Its translation: CASRYRDSHTDTQYF.

The gene calls are TRBV24-1 and TRBJ2-1; 7 positions match TRBD2. The CDR3 consists of 15 residues. Trimming cost V 5 bases and J 0 bases; bases outside gene matches: 3. Germline V gene sequence: CDR1 KGHDR, CDR2 SFDVKD. CDR3 loop: CATSAGDYSYNEQFF. In DNA form, the CDR3 reads TGTGCCACCAGTGCCGGGGACTACTCCTACAATGAGCAGTTCTTC.

The chain joins TRBV19 to TRBJ2-5; D is possibly TRBD1 (5 bases). Germline V lookup: CDR1 LNHDA, CDR2 SQIVND (reference sequence). CDR3 length equals 13 residues. The V end lost 4 bases, the J end lost 3 bases, and 9 bases lay between the germline ends. CDR3 loop: CASSNDREETQYF. CDR3 DNA: TGTGCCAGTAGTAACGACAGAGAAGAGACCCAGTACTTC.

V and J are TRBV18 and TRBJ2-3, with 9 bases matching TRBD2. The CDR3 is 15 residues long. Germline CDR1 is KGHSH and CDR2 is LQKENI. J was trimmed by 4 bases and V by 2 bases; bases with no gene match: 4. The CDR3 protein is CASSPGGGAPDTQYF. The DNA of the CDR3 is TGTGCCAGCTCACCAGGCGGGGGGGCCCCAGATACGCAGTATTTT. Drawing the rest from reference TRBV18 and TRBJ2-3, the complete variable domain is NAGVMQNPRHLVRRRGQEARLRCSPMKGHSHVYWYRQLPEEGLKFMVYLQKENIIDESGMPKERFSAEFPKEGPSILRIQQVVRGDSAAYFCASSPGGGAPDTQYFGPGTRLTVL.

The chain employs TRBV3-1 (or the pseudogene TRBV3-2) and TRBJ1-3; no clear D gene. The CDR3 has 15 amino acids. Germline lookup yields CDR1 LGHDT and CDR2 YNNKEL (reference sequence). V gave up 3 bases and J gave up 4 bases, with 13 bases separating them. The CDR3 region is CASSHNPGTGNTIYF. The CDR3 region has the DNA TGTGCCAGCAGCCATAATCCGGGAACGGGAAACACCATATATTTT.

V usage is TRBV11-2 and J usage is TRBJ2-1; D remains unclear. V was cut by 1 base and J by 7 bases, with 8 bases left in between. The CDR3 is 13 amino acids. CDR1 is SGHAT, CDR2 FQNNGV, per germline. CDR3 sequence (DNA): TGTGCCAGCAGCTTAGTCCGGGTTAATGAGCAGTTCTTC. Translating it yields CASSLVRVNEQFF.

This clone appeared a few times. J is TRBJ1-2 and V is TRBV6-1; 10 bases map to TRBD1. There are 18 residues in the CDR3. Trimming at V came to 4 bases and at J to 7 bases, leaving 18 bases not matched to a gene. Germline V lookup: CDR1 MNHNS, CDR2 SASEGT. The CDR3 protein is CASSVAGTGDRGESGYTF. CDR3 in DNA: TGTGCCAGCAGTGTCGCCGGGACAGGGGATCGGGGGGAATCTGGCTACACCTTC.

The rearrangement links TRBV5-1 to TRBJ1-1; 8 bases fit TRBD1. The CDR3 has 14 amino acids. The germline V gene has CDR1 SGHRS and CDR2 YFSETQ. J was trimmed by 5 bases and V by 4 bases; bases with no gene match: 7. The CDR3 nucleotides are TGCGCCAGCAGCCGGAGACAGGGGCGGACTGAAGCTTTCTTT. Its translation is CASSRRQGRTEAFF.

This clone was seen a single time. This chain uses TRBV5-6 with TRBJ1-1; D unclear. V lost 4 bases and J lost 1, with 11 bases in between. The germline CDR1 and CDR2 sequences are SGHDT and YYEEEE. The CDR3 runs to 14 residues. The DNA for the CDR3 is TGTGCCAGCAGCCGACTGACGGGGAACACTGAAGCTTTCTTT. Protein sequence: CASSRLTGNTEAFF.